These 4 T cell receptor beta chains originate from one sample sequenced in a study of T cells in Graves' hyperthyroidism and ophthalmopathy. The CDR3 regions of TCR beta were amplified from RNA transcripts. When the TCR CDR3 underwent first-round RT-PCR, the HTBI primer set was used. TCRdb independently ran MiXCR on the multiplex PCR reads; one entry per CDR3 protein. The top ten hold more than 8.5% of the sample, which has hundreds of thousands of distinct CDR3 sequences, 13% to 15% seen once. The sequenced sample consisted of blood. The receptor set was obtained from a woman in her late teens or twenties with Graves' hyperthyroidism.

This clonotype has a count of ten or more. The V and J genes are TRBV2 and TRBJ2-7; no definite D call. Germline CDR1 is SNHLY and CDR2 is FYNNEI. CDR3 length equals 13 residues. V dropped 1 base and J dropped 1 base, with 5 bases sitting between them. CDR3 nucleotides: TGTGCCAGCAGTGAAGACTATTCCTACGAGCAGTACTTC. Its protein product is CASSEDYSYEQYF.

Ten or more counts support this clonotype. This chain uses TRBV18 with TRBJ2-5; D uncertain. The ends were cut back, 0 bases at V and 2 bases at J, with 10 bases in the middle. Looked up from germline, CDR1 is KGHSH and CDR2 is LQKENI. CDR3 length equals 15 residues. The CDR3 DNA sequence: TGTGCCAGCTCACCACCGAACGTAGCTCAAGAGACCCAGTACTTC. Amino acids: CASSPPNVAQETQYF.

The rearrangement uses TRBV5-5 and TRBJ1-1, with 8 bases aligning to TRBD1. The CDR3 is made up of 13 amino acids. The V gene's germline CDR1 is SGHKS and CDR2 YYEKEE (reference sequence). The J segment lost 4 bases and the V segment lost 3 bases, leaving 2 bases of the junction unmatched. The CDR3 nucleotides read TGTGCCAGCAGCTGGGACAGGCCCACTGAAGCTTTCTTT. Translated, it gives CASSWDRPTEAFF.

This clonotype has at least ten counts. This chain links TRBV12-3 or TRBV12-4 with TRBJ1-2, with D maybe TRBD1 (5 bases). The CDR3 contains 12 residues. Trimming took 6 bases from V and 4 from J, leaving 9 bases between them. The CDR3 is CASRKGPYGYTF. The CDR3 DNA sequence: TGTGCCAGCAGGAAGGGGCCCTATGGCTACACCTTC.